One sample yielded the 19 T cell receptor beta chains listed below, sequenced in a study of identical twins. Via MiXCR, TCRdb re-called the 5' RACE reads, giving one row per CDR3 protein. The sample holds some 630,000 distinct CDR3 sequences, just over 7% seen once. These data were likewise used in another study, on yellow fever vaccine responses in identical twins.

Sequences were obtained from PBMCs. The source of these receptors is a woman under 30 in good health.

The gene calls are TRBV5-1 and TRBJ2-6; D gene uncertain. Trimming cost V 4 bases and J 1 base, with 6 bases left between them. Germline CDR1 is SGHRS and CDR2 is YFSETQ. The CDR3 is 14 amino acids. The CDR3 DNA sequence: TGCGCCAGCAGCGCCGAATCTGGGGCCAACGTCCTGACTTTC. This sequence encodes CASSAESGANVLTF.

This clonotype was recorded a few times. The rearrangement links TRBV20-1 to TRBJ2-1, with a tentative D call TRBD2 (5 bases). Germline CDR1 and CDR2: DFQATT and SNEGSKA (reference sequence). Trimming took off 2 bases at V and 3 bases at J, with 11 bases between the two ends. This CDR3 has 14 amino acids. The CDR3 DNA sequence: TGCAGTGCTAGACAAAGCGGCGTCTACAATGAGCAGTTCTTC. Protein sequence: CSARQSGVYNEQFF.

Worth noting for this clonotype: This may be a read error: a much more frequent sequence differs by one nucleotide. This sequence joins TRBV9 and TRBJ2-2, with TRBD2 matching over 8 bases. Germline V CDR1 and CDR2: SGDLS, YYNGEE. The CDR3 extends over 15 amino acids. CDR3 DNA sequence: TGTGCCAGCAGCGTTGACGGGAGGGGCACCGGGGATCTGTTTTTT. Residues: CASSVDGRGTGDLFF.

In this sample, this clonotype turned up a few times. The rearrangement uses TRBV21-1 and TRBJ1-1; TRBD1 is taken as the D call from the table, unchecked against the DNA. TRBV21-1 represents a pseudogene. The CDR3 is made up of 16 amino acids. Written as DNA, the CDR3 is TGTGCCAGCAGCAAAAAGGGGGGCGGGGTGAACACTGAAGCTTTCTTT. Its translation is CASSKKGGGVNTEAFF.

Many counts were recorded for this clonotype. V gene TRBV5-1 combines with J gene TRBJ1-1; a weak D match, TRBD1 (6 bases). This CDR3 region has 18 residues. Trimming pared 2 bases from V and 5 bases from J, leaving 25 bases between. Germline V gene sequence: CDR1 SGHRS, CDR2 YFSETQ. CDR3 sequence reads: CASSFQDSGIRSTTEAFF. In DNA, the CDR3 is TGCGCCAGCAGCTTTCAGGACAGTGGCATTCGTTCGACGACTGAAGCTTTCTTT.

The chain has TRBV7-2 and TRBJ2-2; 7 bases line up with TRBD2. Trimming cost V 3 bases and J 6 bases; bases outside gene matches: 4. Per the germline V gene, CDR1 is SGHTA and CDR2 is FQGNSA. The CDR3 is made up of 14 amino acids. The CDR3 loop reads CASSFLLAAGELFF. The CDR3 DNA is TGTGCCAGCAGCTTCCTTCTAGCGGCCGGGGAGCTGTTTTTT. The entire variable domain, with the rest obtained from reference TRBV7-2 and TRBJ2-2, is as follows: GAGVSQSPSNKVTEKGKDVELRCDPISGHTALYWYRQSLGQGLEFLIYFQGNSAPDKSGLPSDRFSAERTGGSVSTLTIQRTQQEDSAVYLCASSFLLAAGELFFGEGSRLTVL.

This clonotype was observed a few times. The V and J genes are TRBV7-2 and TRBJ1-4; D gene unclear. V was clipped by 2 bases and J by 8 bases, with 12 bases between them. This CDR3 comprises 14 residues. Germline CDR1 is SGHTA and CDR2 is FQGNSA. In DNA, the CDR3 is TGTGCCAGCAGCTTATCGGGCGGGTTCGAAAAACTGTTTTTT. This codes for CASSLSGGFEKLFF. The full variable domain, in which reference TRBV7-2 and TRBJ1-4 provide the parts outside the CDR3, is GAGVSQSPSNKVTEKGKDVELRCDPISGHTALYWYRQSLGQGLEFLIYFQGNSAPDKSGLPSDRFSAERTGGSVSTLTIQRTQQEDSAVYLCASSLSGGFEKLFFGSGTQLSVL.

This clonotype was seen a few times. J is TRBJ2-4 and V is TRBV20-1, with 7 bases matching TRBD2. Germline V CDR1 and CDR2: DFQATT, SNEGSKA (reference sequence). V shed 6 bases and J 10 bases; nucleotides not matched to a gene: 18. The CDR3 runs 15 residues. CDR3 amino acids: CSARHPGGLLGIQYF. CDR3 DNA sequence: TGCAGTGCAAGACACCCGGGGGGACTCCTAGGAATTCAGTACTTC.

This clonotype came up many times. The chain recombines TRBV20-1 with TRBJ2-3; D might be TRBD2 (6 bases). V lost 3 bases, J lost 1 base, and 11 bases lay in between. The length of the CDR3 is 14 residues. Germline assignment: CDR1 DFQATT and CDR2 SNEGSKA (reference sequence). CDR3 DNA: TGCAGTGCTAGTAGGGGCGGGGGCACAGATACGCAGTATTTT. The encoded protein is CSASRGGGTDTQYF.

This clonotype was observed many times. This chain joins TRBV9 and TRBJ2-3, with 7 bases matching TRBD1. The CDR3 has 15 amino acids. J was trimmed by 1 base and V by 3 bases; bases with no gene match: 5. The germline gives CDR1 SGDLS, CDR2 YYNGEE. This CDR3 reads CASSGRGLGTDTQYF. In nucleotides, the CDR3 is TGTGCCAGCAGCGGAAGGGGGCTAGGCACAGATACGCAGTATTTT. The entire variable domain, with the rest obtained from reference TRBV9 and TRBJ2-3, is as follows: DSGVTQTPKHLITATGQRVTLRCSPRSGDLSVYWYQQSLDQGLQFLIQYYNGEERAKGNILERFSAQQFPDLHSELNLSSLELGDSALYFCASSGRGLGTDTQYFGPGTRLTVL.

The V and J genes are TRBV14 and TRBJ1-6; the match to TRBD1 covers 8 bases. Germline assignment: CDR1 SGHDN and CDR2 FVKESK. The ends lost 11 bases at V and 7 bases at J; junction bases unmatched: 10. The CDR3 runs 14 residues. The CDR3 bases are TGTGCCCACGGGGGGACAGGAGAGAATTCACCCCTCCACTTT. It translates to CAHGGTGENSPLHF. The variable domain in full, with the rest retrieved from reference TRBV14 and TRBJ1-6, is EAGVTQFPSHSVIEKGQTVTLRCDPISGHDNLYWYRRVMGKEIKFLLHFVKESKQDESGMPNNRFLAERTGGTYSTLKVQPAELEDSGVYFCAHGGTGENSPLHFGNGTRLTVT.

In this sample, this clonotype turned up a few times. The chain links TRBV20-1 to TRBJ2-5; D uncertain. V was shortened by 0 bases and J by 5 bases, with 7 bases between the two germline ends. Germline V gene sequence: CDR1 DFQATT, CDR2 SNEGSKA (reference sequence). The length of the CDR3 is 12 residues. CDR3 loop: CSARDISETQYF. DNA of the CDR3: TGCAGTGCTAGAGATATTTCGGAGACCCAGTACTTC.

This clonotype occurred many times. The V call is TRBV2, the J call TRBJ2-2; 11 bases align to TRBD2. The ends lost 1 base at V and 6 bases at J; junction bases unmatched: 4. Germline-derived CDR1 and CDR2 are SNHLY and FYNNEI. This CDR3 comprises 16 residues. The CDR3 is CASSEDSGRAPGELFF. In nucleotides, the CDR3 is TGTGCCAGCAGTGAAGATAGCGGGAGGGCCCCCGGGGAGCTGTTTTTT.

The V and J genes are TRBV3-1 and TRBJ1-5, with D uncertain. Looked up from germline, CDR1 is LGHDT and CDR2 is YNNKEL (reference sequence). The CDR3 runs to 14 residues. The V end lost 2 bases, the J end lost 5 bases, and 10 bases lay between the germline ends. CDR3 nucleotides: TGTGCCAGCAGCCAACTGGGAGTAGATCAGCCCCAGCATTTT. Its protein product is CASSQLGVDQPQHF.

The chain joins TRBV6-1 to TRBJ1-3, with D tentatively TRBD1 (6 bases). Trimming took off 6 bases at V and 1 base at J, with 10 bases between the two ends. Germline V gene lookup returns CDR1 MNHNS and CDR2 SASEGT. The CDR3 covers 14 residues. In DNA form, the CDR3 reads TGTGCCAGCAGCCGCGGACAGTCTGGAAACACCATATATTTT. This translates into CASSRGQSGNTIYF.

This clonotype was seen only a few times. This sequence joins TRBV10-3 and TRBJ2-7; D remains unclear. The CDR3 sequence is 13 residues long. Germline CDR1 ENHRY, CDR2 SYGVKD. The V end lost 5 bases, the J end lost 3 bases, and 11 bases lay between the germline ends. CDR3 in DNA: TGTGCCATCAGTAAAGACCGATACTACGAGCAGTACTTC. This sequence encodes CAISKDRYYEQYF.

This clonotype was found many times. The chain links TRBV5-1 to TRBJ1-1; 7 bases match TRBD1. From germline, CDR1 is SGHRS and CDR2 YFSETQ. The CDR3 contains 15 residues. V lost 4 bases and J lost 1; bases outside the gene matches: 7. CDR3 in DNA: TGCGCCAGCAGCCCAAGGGACAGCCCGAACACTGAAGCTTTCTTT. This translates into CASSPRDSPNTEAFF. Using reference TRBV5-1 and TRBJ1-1 for the parts outside the CDR3, the full variable domain is KAGVTQTPRYLIKTRGQQVTLSCSPISGHRSVSWYQQTPGQGLQFLFEYFSETQRNKGNFPGRFSGRQFSNSRSEMNVSTLELGDSALYLCASSPRDSPNTEAFFGQGTRLTVV.

In its sample, this clonotype was seen a few times. The chain joins TRBV5-1 to TRBJ2-6, with D hard to call. CDR1 and CDR2 from the germline V gene are SGHRS and YFSETQ. The CDR3 loop spans 13 amino acids. Trimming took 1 base from V and 3 from J, leaving 2 bases between them. CDR3 amino acids: CASSLYGANVLTF. Written as DNA, the CDR3 is TGCGCCAGCAGCTTGTATGGGGCCAACGTCCTGACTTTC.

J is TRBJ2-2 and V is TRBV3-1; no firm D call. From germline, CDR1 is LGHDT and CDR2 YNNKEL (reference sequence). This CDR3 spans 11 amino acids. V lost 7 bases, J lost 7 bases, and 7 bases lay in between. In DNA, the CDR3 is TGTGCCAGCAACTCCGGCGGGGAGCTGTTTTTT. Translating it yields CASNSGGELFF. Complete variable domain (other parts from reference TRBV3-1 and TRBJ2-2): DTAVSQTPKYLVTQMGNDKSIKCEQNLGHDTMYWYKQDSKKFLKIMFSYNNKELIINETVPNRFSPKSPDKAHLNLHINSLELGDSAVYFCASNSGGELFFGEGSRLTVL.